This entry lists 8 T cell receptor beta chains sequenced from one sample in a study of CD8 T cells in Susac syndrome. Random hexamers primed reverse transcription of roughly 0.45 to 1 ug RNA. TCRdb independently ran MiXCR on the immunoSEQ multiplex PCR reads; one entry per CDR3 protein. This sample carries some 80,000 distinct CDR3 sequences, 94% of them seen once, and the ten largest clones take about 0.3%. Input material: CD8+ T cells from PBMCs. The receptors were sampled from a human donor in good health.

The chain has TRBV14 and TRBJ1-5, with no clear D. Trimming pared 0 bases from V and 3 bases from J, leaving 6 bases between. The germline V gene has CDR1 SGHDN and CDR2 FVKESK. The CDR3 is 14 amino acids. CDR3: CASSQEGYNQPQHF. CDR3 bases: TGTGCCAGCAGCCAAGAAGGTTACAATCAGCCCCAGCATTTT. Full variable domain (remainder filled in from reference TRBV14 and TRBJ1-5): EAGVTQFPSHSVIEKGQTVTLRCDPISGHDNLYWYRRVMGKEIKFLLHFVKESKQDESGMPNNRFLAERTGGTYSTLKVQPAELEDSGVYFCASSQEGYNQPQHFGDGTRLSIL.

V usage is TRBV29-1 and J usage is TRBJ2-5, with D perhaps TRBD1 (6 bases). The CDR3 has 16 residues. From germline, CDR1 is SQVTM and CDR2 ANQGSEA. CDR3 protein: CRGGFFLRGFKETQYF. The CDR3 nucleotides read TGCAGAGGTGGCTTCTTTCTCAGGGGTTTCAAAGAGACCCAGTACTTC.

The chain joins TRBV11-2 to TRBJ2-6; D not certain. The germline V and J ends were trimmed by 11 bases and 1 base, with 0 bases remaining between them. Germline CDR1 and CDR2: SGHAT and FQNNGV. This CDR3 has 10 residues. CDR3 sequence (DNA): TGTGCCTCTGGGGCCAACGTCCTGACTTTC. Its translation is CASGANVLTF.

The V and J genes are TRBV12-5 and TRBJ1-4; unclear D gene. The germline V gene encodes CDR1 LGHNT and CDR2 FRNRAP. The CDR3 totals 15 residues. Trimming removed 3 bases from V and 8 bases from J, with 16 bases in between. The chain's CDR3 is CASGLGLGPREKLFF. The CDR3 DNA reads TGTGCTAGTGGTTTAGGGTTAGGACCCCGCGAAAAACTGTTTTTT.

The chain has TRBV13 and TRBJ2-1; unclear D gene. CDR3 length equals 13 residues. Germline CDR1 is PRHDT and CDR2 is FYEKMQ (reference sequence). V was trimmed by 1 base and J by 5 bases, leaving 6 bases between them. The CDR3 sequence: CASSLEDHNEQFF. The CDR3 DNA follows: TGTGCCAGCAGCTTAGAGGACCACAATGAGCAGTTCTTC.

The CDR3 region has the DNA TGTGCCAGCAGGGCCAGGGGACTGTTTTTT. Protein: CASRARGLFF. This chain joins TRBV2 and TRBJ1-4, with D possibly matching TRBD1 (6 bases). This CDR3 comprises 10 residues. V was trimmed by 6 bases and J by 13 bases, leaving 9 bases between them. Per the germline V gene, CDR1 is SNHLY and CDR2 is FYNNEI.

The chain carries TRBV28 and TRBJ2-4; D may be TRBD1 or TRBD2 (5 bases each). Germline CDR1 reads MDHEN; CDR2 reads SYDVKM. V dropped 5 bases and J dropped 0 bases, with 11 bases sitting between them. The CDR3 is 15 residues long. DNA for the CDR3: TGTGCCAGCAGTGGCCGAGGGGTAGCCAAAAACATTCAGTACTTC. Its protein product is CASSGRGVAKNIQYF.

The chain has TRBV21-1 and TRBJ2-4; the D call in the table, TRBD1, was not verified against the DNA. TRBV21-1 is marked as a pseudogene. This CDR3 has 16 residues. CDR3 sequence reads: CASSKIQGAAKNIQYF. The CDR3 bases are TGTGCCAGCAGCAAAATTCAGGGGGCAGCCAAAAACATTCAGTACTTC.